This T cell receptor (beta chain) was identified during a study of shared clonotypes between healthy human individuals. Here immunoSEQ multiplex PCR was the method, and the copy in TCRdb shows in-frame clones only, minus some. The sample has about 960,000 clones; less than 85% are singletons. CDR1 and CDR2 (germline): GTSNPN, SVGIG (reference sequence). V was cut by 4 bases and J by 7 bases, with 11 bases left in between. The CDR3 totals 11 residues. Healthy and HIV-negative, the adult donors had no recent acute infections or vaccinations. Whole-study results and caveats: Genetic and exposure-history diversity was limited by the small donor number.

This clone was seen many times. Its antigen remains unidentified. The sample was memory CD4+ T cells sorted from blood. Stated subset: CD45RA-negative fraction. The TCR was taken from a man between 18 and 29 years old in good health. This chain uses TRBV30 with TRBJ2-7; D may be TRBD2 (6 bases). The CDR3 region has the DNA TGTGCCTGGAAGGAGGGGTGGGAGCAGTACTTC. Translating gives CAWKEGWEQYF.